The 25 T cell receptor beta chains below all came from one sample that was sequenced in a study of control samples from healthy donors and cancer patients. Only in-frame clones appear in the TCRdb table, and some are missing; sequencing was by immunoSEQ multiplex PCR. The table has approximately 70,000 clones, nearly 85% seen once. Sample: blood. The receptors shown here come from a man between 50 and 59 years old in good health.

This clone was seen just once. The chain couples TRBV6-5 to TRBJ1-2; 10 bases line up with TRBD1. The CDR3 loop spans 14 amino acids. Unmatched junction bases numbered 2, after V lost 0 bases and J lost 7 bases. Germline assignment: CDR1 MNHEY and CDR2 SVGAGI. CDR3 bases: TGTGCCAGCAGTTACTCGGGGACAGGGGCTGGCTACACCTTC. The encoded protein is CASSYSGTGAGYTF.

The chain links TRBV3-1 (or the pseudogene TRBV3-2) to TRBJ1-3; no reliable D call. The CDR3 is 16 residues long. The V and J ends lost 1 base and 0 bases respectively, with 10 bases between them. CDR1 and CDR2 (germline): LGHDT, YNNKEL (reference sequence). CDR3 region: CASSQGRSSSGNTIYF. The DNA of the CDR3 is TGTGCCAGCAGCCAAGGGAGGTCCAGCTCTGGAAACACCATATATTTT.

The chain links TRBV6-5 to TRBJ1-6; 7 positions match TRBD1. This CDR3 has 15 amino acids. The ends lost 2 bases at V and 7 bases at J; junction bases unmatched: 5. Germline-derived CDR1 and CDR2 are MNHEY and SVGAGI. The CDR3 here is CASSYRGRNNSPLHF. In nucleotides, the CDR3 is TGTGCCAGCAGTTACAGGGGGCGGAACAATTCACCCCTCCACTTT.

The chain joins TRBV14 to TRBJ2-1; TRBD2 agrees at 10 bases. Losses at the gene ends were 5 bases for V and 5 bases for J; bases not matched to a gene: 6. Germline CDR1 reads SGHDN; CDR2 reads FVKESK. The CDR3 totals 15 residues. CDR3 region: CASSATSGRHNEQFF. The DNA of the CDR3 is TGTGCCAGCAGCGCGACTAGCGGGCGTCACAATGAGCAGTTCTTC.

The rearrangement joins TRBV5-6 to TRBJ1-4; possibly TRBD1 for D (6 bases). V was pared by 0 bases and J by 8 bases, with 14 bases between. Germline loops: CDR1 SGHDT, CDR2 YYEEEE. This CDR3 has 15 residues. The CDR3 reads CASSLVGDTREKLFF. The DNA for the CDR3 is TGTGCCAGCAGCTTGGTAGGGGACACTAGAGAAAAACTGTTTTTT. Full variable domain (rest looked up from reference TRBV5-6 and TRBJ1-4): DAGVTQSPTHLIKTRGQQVTLRCSPKSGHDTVSWYQQALGQGPQFIFQYYEEEERQRGNFPDRFSGHQFPNYSSELNVNALLLGDSALYLCASSLVGDTREKLFFGSGTQLSVL.

V and J are TRBV19 and TRBJ2-3; D call uncertain. Germline CDR1 and CDR2: LNHDA and SQIVND (reference sequence). Trimming removed 7 bases from V and 2 bases from J, with 13 bases in between. The CDR3 consists of 14 residues. This chain's CDR3 is CASIDRTTTDTQYF. CDR3 DNA sequence: TGTGCCAGTATCGATCGAACGACCACAGATACGCAGTATTTT.

The chain couples TRBV7-2 to TRBJ1-5; perhaps TRBD1 as D (6 bases). Trimming pared 3 bases from V and 4 bases from J, leaving 7 bases between. The CDR3 covers 13 residues. Germline V CDR1 and CDR2: SGHTA, FQGNSA. CDR3 amino acids: CASSLGTNQPQHF. The CDR3 nucleotides read TGTGCCAGCAGCTTGGGGACAAATCAGCCCCAGCATTTT. The full variable domain, its missing parts supplied by reference TRBV7-2 and TRBJ1-5, is GAGVSQSPSNKVTEKGKDVELRCDPISGHTALYWYRQSLGQGLEFLIYFQGNSAPDKSGLPSDRFSAERTGGSVSTLTIQRTQQEDSAVYLCASSLGTNQPQHFGDGTRLSIL.

This clone was seen only once. The chain carries TRBV7-9 and TRBJ2-7, with D unclear. The V gene lost 2 bases and the J gene lost 2 bases, with 7 bases spanning the gap. This CDR3 has 13 amino acids. Germline CDR1 is SEHNR and CDR2 is FQNEAQ (reference sequence). CDR3 bases: TGTGCCAGCAGCTTAAACCGGGCCTACGAGCAGTACTTC. Translation gives CASSLNRAYEQYF.

This clone was detected once. This chain uses TRBV7-9 with TRBJ2-3; TRBD1 aligns across 7 bases. Germline V gene data show CDR1 as SEHNR and CDR2 as FQNEAQ (reference sequence). V lost 5 bases, J lost 0 bases, and 11 bases stayed unmatched. The CDR3 totals 17 residues. The CDR3, as DNA: TGTGCCAGCAGCACAACGACAGGGCCTACGAGCACAGATACGCAGTATTTT. Protein: CASSTTTGPTSTDTQYF.

The gene calls are TRBV7-6 and TRBJ1-1; 7 positions agree with TRBD1. The CDR3 loop spans 17 amino acids. CDR1 and CDR2 from the germline V gene are SGHVS and FNYEAQ. Trimming took 4 bases from V and 5 from J; bases not matched to a gene: 16. CDR3 nucleotides: TGTGCCAGCAGCTCTAGAGGAGGGGGCAGGGGTGGGACTGAAGCTTTCTTT. Residues: CASSSRGGGRGGTEAFF.

J is TRBJ2-1 and V is TRBV27; tentative D call: TRBD1 (5 bases). The CDR3 loop spans 14 amino acids. V was shortened by 6 bases and J by 7 bases, with 16 bases between the two germline ends. CDR1 is MNHEY, CDR2 SMNVEV, per germline (reference sequence). CDR3 amino acids: CASSPRVVGNEQFF. The CDR3 coding sequence is TGTGCCAGCAGCCCCAGGGTGGTAGGGAATGAGCAGTTCTTC.

V is TRBV14 and J is TRBJ2-1; possibly TRBD1 or TRBD2 for D (5 bases each). Germline CDR1 is SGHDN and CDR2 is FVKESK. V was shortened by 3 bases and J by 0 bases, with 9 bases between the two germline ends. The CDR3 is 15 amino acids. CDR3 nucleotide sequence: TGTGCCAGCAGCCACGAGGGGTTCTCCTACAATGAGCAGTTCTTC. Protein: CASSHEGFSYNEQFF.

The genes are TRBV3-1 (or the pseudogene TRBV3-2) and TRBJ2-4, with D tentatively TRBD1 or TRBD2 (6 bases each). With 4 bases removed from V and 1 base from J, the gap between germline ends came to 17 bases. This CDR3 region has 17 residues. CDR1 LGHDT and CDR2 YNNKEL come from the germline V gene (reference sequence). The CDR3 sequence: CASSLTGTGAAKNIQYF. DNA for the CDR3: TGTGCCAGCAGCCTAACCGGGACGGGGGCCGCCAAAAACATTCAGTACTTC.

This rearrangement joins TRBV6-5 to TRBJ2-4; 7 bases fit TRBD2. Germline assignment: CDR1 MNHEY and CDR2 SVGAGI. V was clipped by 2 bases and J by 8 bases; unmatched bases: 3. The CDR3 runs to 13 residues. CDR3: CASSYPGLDIQYF. The CDR3 coding sequence is TGTGCCAGCAGTTACCCTGGACTAGACATTCAGTACTTC.

The chain combines TRBV18 with TRBJ1-1; D not certain. Trimming took off 2 bases at V and 0 bases at J, with 7 bases between the two ends. CDR3 length: 14 amino acids. CDR1 and CDR2 (germline): KGHSH, LQKENI. The CDR3 nucleotides read TGTGCCAGCTCACCAGAAGCCATGAACACTGAAGCTTTCTTT. It specifies CASSPEAMNTEAFF.

This clone appeared a few times. This chain links TRBV4-3 with TRBJ1-1; D not certain. Germline lookup yields CDR1 LGHNA and CDR2 YSLEER. This CDR3 region has 15 residues. The V end was cut by 0 bases, the J end by 0 bases, with 8 bases between. The CDR3 DNA is TGCGCCAGCAGCCAAGAAGCCAGGATGAACACTGAAGCTTTCTTT. This gives the protein CASSQEARMNTEAFF.

The J gene is TRBJ2-5, the V gene TRBV18; unclear D gene. Trimming shortened V by 6 bases and J by 4 bases, and 15 bases separated the two germline ends. The CDR3 contains 14 residues. Germline assignment: CDR1 KGHSH and CDR2 LQKENI. This chain's CDR3 is CASSQNAPGETQYF. The CDR3, as DNA: TGTGCCAGCTCCCAAAACGCGCCGGGAGAGACCCAGTACTTC.

This rearrangement joins TRBV24-1 to TRBJ2-1; 10 nucleotides line up with TRBD2. The germline V gene encodes CDR1 KGHDR and CDR2 SFDVKD. V trimming: 2 bases; J trimming: 2 bases; junction bases outside the gene matches: 5. CDR3 size: 17 residues. CDR3 DNA sequence: TGTGCCACCAGTGATTGGGGGACTAGCGAAACCTACAATGAGCAGTTCTTC. Its protein is CATSDWGTSETYNEQFF.

This sequence joins TRBV7-9 and TRBJ2-1; D gene uncertain. This CDR3 spans 11 amino acids. The germline CDR1 and CDR2 sequences are SEHNR and FQNEAQ (reference sequence). Trimming shortened V by 3 bases and J by 8 bases, and 5 bases separated the two germline ends. The CDR3 region is CASSLDDEQFF. The CDR3 coding sequence is TGTGCCAGCAGCTTGGACGATGAGCAGTTCTTC.

The J gene is TRBJ1-3, the V gene TRBV4-3; possible D gene TRBD1, 5 bases. There are 15 residues in the CDR3. Trimming stripped 2 bases from V and 2 bases from J, with 10 bases between. Germline CDR1 and CDR2: LGHNA and YSLEER. In DNA form, the CDR3 reads TGCGCCAGCAGCCAATGGAGGGGAACTGGAAACACCATATATTTT. Translated: CASSQWRGTGNTIYF.

The chain couples TRBV5-6 to TRBJ2-3, with 7 bases that match TRBD2. CDR1 and CDR2 (germline): SGHDT, YYEEEE. The CDR3 is made up of 15 amino acids. Trimming removed 4 bases from V and 3 bases from J; junction bases left unmatched: 8. CDR3 DNA sequence: TGTGCCAGCAGCCAAGCGGGATACTCGACAGATACGCAGTATTTT. This codes for CASSQAGYSTDTQYF.

In this sample, this clone turned up a few times. This chain links TRBV2 with TRBJ1-3; D remains unclear. Germline CDR1 SNHLY, CDR2 FYNNEI. CDR3 length: 15 amino acids. V was clipped by 6 bases and J by 0 bases, with 12 bases between them. The CDR3 nucleotides are TGTGCCAGCAGAGAGACTGATAGCTCTGGAAACACCATATATTTT. It yields the protein CASRETDSSGNTIYF.

In this sample, this clone turned up once. V usage is TRBV24-1 and J usage is TRBJ2-7; 12 nucleotides align to TRBD2. The germline V gene has CDR1 KGHDR and CDR2 SFDVKD. The CDR3 covers 17 residues. Trimming cost V 7 bases and J 0 bases; bases outside gene matches: 9. Here the CDR3 DNA reads TGTGCCACCAGGTTGACTAGCGGGGGAACGAGCTCCTACGAGCAGTACTTC. It yields the protein CATRLTSGGTSSYEQYF.

Remarks on this clone: The junction and the germline gene differ at one end; a read error may be behind it. V usage is TRBV7-3 and J usage is TRBJ2-3, with TRBD2 matching 11 bases. Germline V lookup: CDR1 SGHTA, CDR2 FQGTGA. The CDR3 is 16 amino acids. The CDR3 sequence: CASSLRLAGGTVTQYF. The DNA of the CDR3 is TGTGCCAGCAGCTTACGGCTAGCGGGAGGCACAGTTACGCAGTATTTT.

This clone was recorded only once. The chain has TRBV27 and TRBJ1-5; the match to TRBD1 covers 11 bases. V gave up 4 bases and J gave up 4 bases; unmatched junction bases: 9. CDR3 length: 17 residues. CDR1 and CDR2 from the germline V gene are MNHEY and SMNVEV (reference sequence). The CDR3 spells CASSSLWGQGENQPQHF. Here the CDR3 DNA reads TGTGCCAGCAGTTCCCTCTGGGGACAGGGGGAAAATCAGCCCCAGCATTTT.